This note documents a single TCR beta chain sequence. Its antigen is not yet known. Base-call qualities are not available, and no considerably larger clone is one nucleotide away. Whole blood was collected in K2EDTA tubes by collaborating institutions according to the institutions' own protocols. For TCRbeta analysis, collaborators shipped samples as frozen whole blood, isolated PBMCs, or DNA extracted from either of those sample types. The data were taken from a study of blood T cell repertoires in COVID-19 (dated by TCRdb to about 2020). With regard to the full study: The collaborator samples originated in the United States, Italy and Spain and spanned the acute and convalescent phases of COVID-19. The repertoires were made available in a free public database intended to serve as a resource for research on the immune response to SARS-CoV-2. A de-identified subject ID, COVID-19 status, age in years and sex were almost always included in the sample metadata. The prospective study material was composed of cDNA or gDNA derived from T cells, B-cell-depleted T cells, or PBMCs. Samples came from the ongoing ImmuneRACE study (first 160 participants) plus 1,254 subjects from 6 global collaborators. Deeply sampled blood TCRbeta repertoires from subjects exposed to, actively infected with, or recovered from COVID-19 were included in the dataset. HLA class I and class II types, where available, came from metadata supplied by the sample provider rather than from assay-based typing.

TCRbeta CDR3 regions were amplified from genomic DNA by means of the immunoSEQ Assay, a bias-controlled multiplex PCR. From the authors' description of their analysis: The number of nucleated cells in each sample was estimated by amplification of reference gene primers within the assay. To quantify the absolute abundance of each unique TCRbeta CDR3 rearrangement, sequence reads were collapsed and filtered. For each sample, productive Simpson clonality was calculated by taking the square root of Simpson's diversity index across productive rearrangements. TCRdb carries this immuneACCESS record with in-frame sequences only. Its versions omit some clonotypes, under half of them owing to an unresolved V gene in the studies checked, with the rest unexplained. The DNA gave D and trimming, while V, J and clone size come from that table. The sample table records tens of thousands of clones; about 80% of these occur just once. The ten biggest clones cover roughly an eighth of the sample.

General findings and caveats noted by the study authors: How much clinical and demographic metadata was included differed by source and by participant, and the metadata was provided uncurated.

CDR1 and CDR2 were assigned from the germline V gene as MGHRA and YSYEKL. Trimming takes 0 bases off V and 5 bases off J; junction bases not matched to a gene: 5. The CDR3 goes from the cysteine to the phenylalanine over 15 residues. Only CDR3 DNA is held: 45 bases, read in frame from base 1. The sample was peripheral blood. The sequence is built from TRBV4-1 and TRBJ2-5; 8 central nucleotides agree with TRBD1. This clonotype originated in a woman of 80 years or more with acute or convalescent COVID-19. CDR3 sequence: CASSQDTRGRETQYF. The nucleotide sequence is TGCGCCAGCAGCCAAGATACCAGGGGGCGGGAGACCCAGTACTTC.